The next 14 T cell receptor beta chains were all read from a single sample in a study of cytomegalovirus exposure and HLA in healthy donors (dated by TCRdb to about 2017). The library was obtained by the immunoSEQ multiplex PCR assay. The multiplex PCR relied on a mix of 60 forward primers for TCR Vbeta segments and 13 reverse primers for TCR Jbeta segments. Imported from immuneACCESS, the table was reduced by TCRdb to in-frame sequences with V and J called. These copies leave out some clones; in studies compared against another copy, an unresolved V gene accounts for under half, and the cause of the remainder is not known. The sample table holds under 100,000 clones, of which roughly 85% were seen once. Together, the top ten hold roughly 2.5% of the sample. The sample comprised PBMCs. Receptor source: a man between 25 and 39 years old in good health and CMV-seronegative.

The V and J genes are TRBV27 and TRBJ2-7; 10 nucleotides line up with TRBD1. J lost 3 bases, V lost 4 bases, and 6 bases had no gene match. The CDR3 sequence is 15 residues long. Germline V lookup: CDR1 MNHEY, CDR2 SMNVEV (reference sequence). The CDR3 coding sequence is TGTGCCAGCAGTTCCCCGACAGGGGGCATCTACGAGCAGTACTTC. Protein product: CASSSPTGGIYEQYF.

The sample holds a few counts of this clone. This chain links TRBV7-9 with TRBJ2-5; tentatively, D is TRBD1 (5 bases). The CDR3 is 14 amino acids. CDR1 and CDR2 from the germline V gene are SEHNR and FQNEAQ (reference sequence). V lost 0 bases and J lost 5, with 10 bases in between. CDR3 nucleotides: TGTGCCAGCAGCTTAGCGCAGGGTCCGGAGACCCAGTACTTC. Residues: CASSLAQGPETQYF.

The chain links TRBV19 to TRBJ1-3, with unresolved D. Germline V gene lookup returns CDR1 LNHDA and CDR2 SQIVND (reference sequence). The CDR3 sequence is 13 residues long. Trimming left V 7 bases short and J 0 bases short, with 7 bases between. The DNA for the CDR3 is TGTGCCAGTACCAGTCGCTCTGGAAACACCATATATTTT. It yields the protein CASTSRSGNTIYF.

This sequence joins TRBV2 and TRBJ1-6, with TRBD1 matching over 11 bases. V lost 6 bases, J lost 3 bases, and 4 bases stayed unmatched. The CDR3 sequence is 16 residues long. Germline CDR1 SNHLY, CDR2 FYNNEI. The CDR3 DNA reads as TGTGCCAGCAGAAGGACAGGGGGCGTCTATAATTCACCCCTCCACTTT. Its protein product is CASRRTGGVYNSPLHF.

The V and J genes are TRBV5-4 and TRBJ2-5; 7 bases are a match to TRBD1. Germline loops: CDR1 SGHNT, CDR2 YYREEE (reference sequence). After removal of 3 bases from V and 1 base from J, the junction contained 3 bases not matched to a gene. The CDR3 is 14 amino acids. The CDR3 DNA is TGTGCCAGCAGCTCCAGACAGGGCCAAGAGACCCAGTACTTC. Translating gives CASSSRQGQETQYF.

The gene calls are TRBV4-1 and TRBJ2-7, with TRBD2 identical over 8 bases. V was pared by 4 bases and J by 3 bases, with 11 bases of the junction left unmatched. Germline CDR1 MGHRA, CDR2 YSYEKL. The CDR3 consists of 16 residues. The CDR3 here is CASSPPLRGGSYEQYF. The CDR3 nucleotides read TGCGCCAGCAGCCCTCCGCTTCGGGGGGGTAGCTACGAGCAGTACTTC.

The CDR3, as DNA: TGCGCCAGCAGCTTGGCGGGGATGCGAGAAGCTTTCTTT. Translating gives CASSLAGMREAFF. This chain connects TRBV5-1 to TRBJ1-1, with no clear D. V was clipped by 0 bases and J by 8 bases, with 11 bases between them. The length of the CDR3 is 13 residues. Germline V gives CDR1 SGHRS, CDR2 YFSETQ.

The CDR3 sequence: CASSLGGAARDTQYF. The CDR3 bases are TGTGCCAGCAGCTTAGGCGGGGCCGCCAGGGATACGCAGTATTTT. The chain combines TRBV7-9 with TRBJ2-3, with D possibly matching TRBD2 (6 bases). V shed 1 base and J shed 6 bases, with 14 bases lying between them. The CDR3 spans 15 residues. Per germline, CDR1 SEHNR and CDR2 FQNEAQ (reference sequence).

The chain joins TRBV25-1 to TRBJ1-2, with TRBD1 identical over 10 bases. The CDR3 is made up of 15 amino acids. Germline V lookup: CDR1 MGHDK, CDR2 SYGVNS. V lost 7 bases to trimming and J lost 2 bases; unmatched junction nucleotides: 7. The CDR3 DNA reads as TGTGCCAGCAAGCCCGGGACAGGGGCCAACTATGGCTACACCTTC. Protein sequence: CASKPGTGANYGYTF.

V is TRBV28 and J is TRBJ1-1; weak D call: TRBD1 (5 bases). The CDR3 consists of 14 residues. Germline CDR1 is MDHEN and CDR2 is SYDVKM. Trimming pared 4 bases from V and 3 bases from J, leaving 12 bases between. This CDR3 is CASSSPPGYTEAFF. The DNA for the CDR3 is TGTGCCAGCAGTTCCCCACCAGGGTACACTGAAGCTTTCTTT.

The chain joins TRBV6-6 to TRBJ2-4, with TRBD2 identical over 9 bases. J was trimmed by 1 base and V by 10 bases; bases with no gene match: 8. The CDR3 is 15 residues long. In germline, CDR1 is MNHNY, CDR2 SVGAGI (reference sequence). CDR3 amino acids: CATTQSGRAKNIQYF. CDR3 nucleotide sequence: TGTGCCACCACTCAGAGCGGGAGGGCCAAAAACATTCAGTACTTC.

The rearrangement links TRBV28 to TRBJ2-1; maybe TRBD1 (6 bases). Trimming left V 6 bases short and J 6 bases short, with 27 bases between. Germline V gives CDR1 MDHEN, CDR2 SYDVKM. This CDR3 is built from 18 residues. The CDR3 here is CASSPKGDRAYRTNEQFF. CDR3 DNA sequence: TGTGCCAGCAGCCCAAAGGGGGACCGGGCTTATAGGACCAATGAGCAGTTCTTC.

The V gene is TRBV19, the J gene TRBJ2-3; 9 nucleotides line up with TRBD1. Germline CDR1 reads LNHDA; CDR2 reads SQIVND (reference sequence). The CDR3 has 13 residues. The V and J ends lost 7 bases and 7 bases, in that order; junction bases with no gene match: 6. CDR3 DNA sequence: TGTGCCAGTACCCGGACAGGGGCAAATACGCAGTATTTT. Translation gives CASTRTGANTQYF.

The chain couples TRBV7-9 to TRBJ1-2; weak D call: TRBD1 (6 bases). Deletions cut 5 bases from V and 5 bases from J, with 15 bases between. Germline V lookup: CDR1 SEHNR, CDR2 FQNEAQ (reference sequence). The CDR3 has 14 residues. CDR3 residues: CASSPKGGLYGYTF. The CDR3 region has the DNA TGTGCCAGCAGCCCCAAGGGGGGACTATATGGCTACACCTTC. Looking up the rest from reference TRBV7-9 and TRBJ1-2 gives the full variable domain: DTGVSQNPRHKITKRGQNVTFRCDPISEHNRLYWYRQTLGQGPEFLTYFQNEAQLEKSRLLSDRFSAERPKGSFSTLEIQRTEQGDSAMYLCASSPKGGLYGYTFGSGTRLTVV.